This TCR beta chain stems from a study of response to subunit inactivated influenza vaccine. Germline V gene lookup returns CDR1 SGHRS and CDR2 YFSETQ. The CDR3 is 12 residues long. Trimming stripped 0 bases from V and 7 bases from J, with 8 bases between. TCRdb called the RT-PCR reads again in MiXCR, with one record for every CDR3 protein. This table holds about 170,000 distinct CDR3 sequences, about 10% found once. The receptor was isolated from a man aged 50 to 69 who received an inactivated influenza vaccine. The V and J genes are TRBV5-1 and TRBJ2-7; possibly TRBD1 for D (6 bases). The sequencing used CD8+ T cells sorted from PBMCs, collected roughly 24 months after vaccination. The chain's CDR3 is CASSLGGQEQYF. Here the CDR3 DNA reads TGCGCCAGCAGCTTGGGTGGACAGGAGCAGTACTTC.